This T cell receptor (beta chain) was recorded in a study of CD8+ T cells in alopecia areata. Study-wide results and caveats: Normal skin's resident alphabeta T cells are sequenced alongside lesional scalp T cells.

Alopecia areata patients provided lesional scalp punch biopsies and peripheral blood. As the sequencing template, cDNA was produced by extracting RNA and reverse transcribing it. Sequencing used immunoSEQ multiplex PCR; TCRdb keeps in-frame clones, though not all of them. The sample lists roughly 140,000 clones, around 49% seen once, with 0.85% to 1% in the top ten. The CDR3 length is 16 residues. Losses at the gene ends were 0 bases for V and 7 bases for J; bases not matched to a gene: 12. The germline CDR1 and CDR2 sequences are SQVTM and ANQGSEA. To note about this clone: Antigen: not known.

The source of this sequence is a human donor with alopecia areata. The sample consisted of CD4+ T cells sorted from blood, taken at week 0. The rearrangement uses TRBV29-1 and TRBJ1-2, with 9 positions matching TRBD1. The CDR3 coding sequence is TGCAGCGTTGAAGATCAAGGGGACAGGGACTCGTCTGGCTACACCTTC. It translates to CSVEDQGDRDSSGYTF. Complete variable domain (other parts from reference TRBV29-1 and TRBJ1-2): SAVISQKPSRDICQRGTSLTIQCQVDSQVTMMFWYRQQPGQSLTLIATANQGSEATYESGFVIDKFPISRPNLTFSTLTVSNMSPEDSSIYLCSVEDQGDRDSSGYTFGSGTRLTVV.